The 27 T cell receptor beta chains presented below share a single source sample, sequenced in a study of cytomegalovirus exposure and HLA in healthy donors. PCR employed 60 Vbeta and 13 Jbeta primers. Profiling relied on immunoSEQ multiplex PCR, and the TCRdb table lists in-frame clones only, not all of them. The data show some 150,000 clones, with nearly 80% seen just once and 6.3% held by the top ten. Sequencing input: PBMCs. These TCRs come from a man in his forties or fifties in good health and CMV-seropositive.

The CDR3, as DNA: TGTGCCAGCAGCTTAGTATTCCAGGGCCGCGGCTACACCTTC. It yields the protein CASSLVFQGRGYTF. The chain has TRBV11-3 and TRBJ1-2; TRBD1 might be the D (5 bases). Germline loops: CDR1 SGHNT, CDR2 YENEEA. V was clipped by 1 base and J by 8 bases, with 14 bases between them. This CDR3 is built from 14 residues.

V is TRBV28 and J is TRBJ2-7; 8 bases match TRBD2. CDR1 is MDHEN, CDR2 SYDVKM, per germline. V lost 6 bases, J lost 2 bases, and 15 bases stayed unmatched. This CDR3 has 17 residues. CDR3 residues: CASRSGGGPGATYEQYF. The CDR3 DNA is TGTGCCAGCAGGTCCGGCGGGGGGCCTGGGGCGACCTACGAGCAGTACTTC.

V and J are TRBV7-3 and TRBJ2-3; TRBD2 is a possible D gene (5 bases). CDR1 is SGHTA, CDR2 FQGTGA, per germline. With 5 bases removed from V and 1 base from J, the gap between germline ends came to 7 bases. The CDR3 is 13 amino acids. The CDR3 is CASSPGGTDTQYF. As DNA, the CDR3 is TGTGCCAGCAGCCCCGGGGGCACAGATACGCAGTATTTT. The full variable domain, its missing parts supplied by reference TRBV7-3 and TRBJ2-3, is GAGVSQTPSNKVTEKGKYVELRCDPISGHTALYWYRQSLGQGPEFLIYFQGTGAADDSGLPNDRFFAVRPEGSVSTLKIQRTERGDSAVYLCASSPGGTDTQYFGPGTRLTVL.

The chain has TRBV4-2 and TRBJ2-7, with 7 bases identical to TRBD2. The length of the CDR3 is 15 residues. Germline lookup yields CDR1 LGHNA and CDR2 YNFKEQ. J gave up 3 bases and V 0 bases, and 5 bases lay outside the gene matches. The CDR3 sequence is CASSQDRASGYEQYF. The CDR3, as DNA: TGTGCCAGCAGCCAAGATCGGGCTAGCGGCTACGAGCAGTACTTC.

The chain recombines TRBV28 with TRBJ1-2; no clear D gene. Germline-derived CDR1 and CDR2 are MDHEN and SYDVKM. Trimming removed 6 bases from V and 8 bases from J, with 10 bases in between. The CDR3 length is 11 residues. CDR3 protein: CASSRWEGYTF. The CDR3 nucleotides read TGTGCCAGCAGCCGCTGGGAGGGCTACACCTTC.

This clone was recorded a few times. This chain links TRBV27 with TRBJ2-4; D possibly corresponds to TRBD2 (5 bases). Trimming took off 1 base at V and 1 base at J, with 17 bases between the two ends. This CDR3 comprises 18 residues. Germline-derived CDR1 and CDR2 are MNHEY and SMNVEV (reference sequence). CDR3 coding DNA: TGTGCCAGCAGTTTATATGCTAGCCAAAATGGGGCCAAAAACATTCAGTACTTC. It encodes CASSLYASQNGAKNIQYF.

This clone was seen just once. The same CDR3 also results from other DNA sequences found in this sample. The chain uses TRBV5-1 and TRBJ1-1; D may be TRBD1 (6 bases). The V end was cut by 5 bases, the J end by 0 bases, with 11 bases between. Germline V gives CDR1 SGHRS, CDR2 YFSETQ. CDR3 size: 14 residues. The DNA of the CDR3 is TGCGCCAGCAGTCCCGACAGGATGAACACTGAAGCTTTCTTT. Translation: CASSPDRMNTEAFF. Full variable domain (remainder filled in from reference TRBV5-1 and TRBJ1-1): KAGVTQTPRYLIKTRGQQVTLSCSPISGHRSVSWYQQTPGQGLQFLFEYFSETQRNKGNFPGRFSGRQFSNSRSEMNVSTLELGDSALYLCASSPDRMNTEAFFGQGTRLTVV.

The gene calls are TRBV18 and TRBJ1-4, with a possible D match to TRBD1 (6 bases). V was clipped by 3 bases and J by 5 bases, with 10 bases between them. Germline-derived CDR1 and CDR2 are KGHSH and LQKENI. There are 14 residues in the CDR3. This CDR3 is CASSPGDRNEKLFF. CDR3 DNA sequence: TGTGCCAGCTCACCGGGAGACAGGAATGAAAAACTGTTTTTT.

In its sample, this clone was seen a few times. The V call is TRBV5-4, the J call TRBJ2-4; no firm D call. From germline, CDR1 is SGHNT and CDR2 YYREEE (reference sequence). This CDR3 contains 13 residues. Trimming removed 4 bases at V and 5 bases at J, with 10 bases between. CDR3 DNA: TGTGCCAGCAGCACCGACTTTGAAAACATTCAGTACTTC. It yields the protein CASSTDFENIQYF.

This chain connects TRBV7-8 to TRBJ2-1; the match to TRBD2 covers 10 bases. Germline CDR1 SGHVS, CDR2 FQNEAQ. There are 19 residues in the CDR3. The V segment lost 4 bases and the J segment 4 bases; nucleotides outside the gene matches: 16. CDR3 bases: TGTGCCAGCAGCTCTCGACTAGCGGGCAGGAGTTATGGGTACAATGAGCAGTTCTTC. Its protein product is CASSSRLAGRSYGYNEQFF.

The CDR3 protein is CASSLDGPFQGGYTF. In DNA form, the CDR3 reads TGTGCCAGCAGCTTAGATGGGCCCTTCCAAGGTGGCTACACCTTC. The chain combines TRBV7-9 with TRBJ1-2, with D hard to call. Trimming took 1 base from V and 7 from J, leaving 16 bases between them. Germline loops: CDR1 SEHNR, CDR2 FQNEAQ (reference sequence). The CDR3 is 15 residues long.

The sample holds a few counts of this clone. The chain uses TRBV27 and TRBJ1-5; unclear D gene. The CDR3 runs 15 residues. Trimming left V 2 bases short and J 1 base short, with 9 bases between. Germline values: CDR1 MNHEY, CDR2 SMNVEV (reference sequence). For the CDR3, the DNA is TGTGCCAGCAGTTTAAGAGGGCACAGCAATCAGCCCCAGCATTTT. Protein: CASSLRGHSNQPQHF.

V and J are TRBV9 and TRBJ2-5; tentative D call: TRBD2 (6 bases). Germline V gene lookup returns CDR1 SGDLS and CDR2 YYNGEE. The V and J ends lost 3 bases and 2 bases respectively, with 8 bases between them. The CDR3 is made up of 13 amino acids. CDR3 in amino acids: CASSATSQETQYF. The CDR3 DNA is TGTGCCAGCAGCGCGACTAGTCAAGAGACCCAGTACTTC.

This clone was observed a few times. The V call is TRBV19, the J call TRBJ1-1; D possibly corresponds to TRBD1 (5 bases). V was pared by 5 bases and J by 0 bases, with 13 bases between. Germline CDR1 reads LNHDA; CDR2 reads SQIVND (reference sequence). The CDR3 totals 15 residues. CDR3 DNA sequence: TGTGCCAGTAGTCCTCGTGACAGCTTGAACACTGAAGCTTTCTTT. Translated, it gives CASSPRDSLNTEAFF.

A few counts support this clone. This rearrangement joins TRBV29-1 to TRBJ2-5; 7 nucleotides match TRBD2. J was trimmed by 2 bases and V by 0 bases; bases with no gene match: 3. This CDR3 is built from 14 residues. Germline values: CDR1 SQVTM, CDR2 ANQGSEA. This CDR3 is CSVEEGRAQETQYF. The CDR3 coding sequence is TGCAGCGTTGAAGAGGGGAGGGCTCAAGAGACCCAGTACTTC.

A single count supports this clone. This sequence joins TRBV5-1 and TRBJ1-1; the D is unclear. The germline V and J ends were trimmed by 4 bases and 0 bases, with 22 bases remaining between them. CDR1 and CDR2 from the germline V gene are SGHRS and YFSETQ. There are 18 residues in the CDR3. For the CDR3, the DNA is TGCGCCAGCAGCCCGGCTGGAATGACGGGTTCGGTGAACACTGAAGCTTTCTTT. This codes for CASSPAGMTGSVNTEAFF.

The chain combines TRBV4-1 with TRBJ1-1; the match to TRBD1 covers 8 bases. CDR1 MGHRA and CDR2 YSYEKL come from the germline V gene. The CDR3 runs to 13 residues. V trimming: 5 bases; J trimming: 4 bases; junction bases outside the gene matches: 3. The CDR3 region is CASSETGGTEAFF. The CDR3 DNA sequence: TGCGCCAGCAGCGAAACAGGGGGCACTGAAGCTTTCTTT.

The chain uses TRBV13 and TRBJ2-7; the match to TRBD2 covers 12 bases. The CDR3 consists of 15 residues. Germline V CDR1 and CDR2: PRHDT, FYEKMQ (reference sequence). The V and J ends lost 6 bases and 5 bases, in that order; junction bases with no gene match: 8. The CDR3 DNA follows: TGTGCCAGCAGTCCTCTAGCGGGAGGGTTCCACGAGCAGTACTTC. It translates to CASSPLAGGFHEQYF.

This clone was counted a few times. This sequence joins TRBV9 and TRBJ2-3; a weak D match, TRBD2 (6 bases). Germline V gene lookup returns CDR1 SGDLS and CDR2 YYNGEE. V lost 5 bases to trimming and J lost 4 bases, with 17 bases between them. This CDR3 comprises 15 residues. CDR3 protein: CASSADGSGADTQYF. CDR3 coding DNA: TGTGCCAGCAGTGCTGACGGGAGCGGAGCAGATACGCAGTATTTT.

V and J are TRBV5-1 and TRBJ1-1; D is undetermined. V lost 4 bases and J 0 bases, leaving 10 bases between the germline ends. The V gene's germline CDR1 is SGHRS and CDR2 YFSETQ. CDR3 length equals 14 residues. CDR3 sequence (DNA): TGCGCCAGCAGCGAGCAAGACATGAACACTGAAGCTTTCTTT. Translation gives CASSEQDMNTEAFF.

The chain employs TRBV30 and TRBJ2-3; TRBD2 agrees at 13 bases. With V trimmed by 0 bases and J by 0 bases, 3 bases remained unmatched. The germline V gene has CDR1 GTSNPN and CDR2 SVGIG (reference sequence). The length of the CDR3 is 17 residues. CDR3 bases: TGTGCCTGGAGTGTCGGGGGACTAGCGGGGAGCACAGATACGCAGTATTTT. Its translation: CAWSVGGLAGSTDTQYF.

In its sample, this clone was seen once. The chain recombines TRBV5-4 with TRBJ2-2, with 9 bases aligning to TRBD1. The CDR3 spans 15 residues. J was trimmed by 6 bases and V by 4 bases; bases with no gene match: 7. Germline CDR1 SGHNT, CDR2 YYREEE (reference sequence). CDR3 nucleotide sequence: TGTGCCAGCAGCACCGGGACAGGGATATCCGGGGAGCTGTTTTTT. Protein sequence: CASSTGTGISGELFF.

The genes are TRBV5-1 and TRBJ2-1; D is possibly TRBD2 (5 bases). CDR1 is SGHRS, CDR2 YFSETQ, per germline. This CDR3 has 12 amino acids. Trimming removed 5 bases from V and 8 bases from J, with 11 bases in between. The CDR3 nucleotides are TGCGCCAGCAGATTAGAGGGCGATGAGCAGTTCTTC. Amino acid sequence: CASRLEGDEQFF. Drawing the rest from reference TRBV5-1 and TRBJ2-1, the complete variable domain is KAGVTQTPRYLIKTRGQQVTLSCSPISGHRSVSWYQQTPGQGLQFLFEYFSETQRNKGNFPGRFSGRQFSNSRSEMNVSTLELGDSALYLCASRLEGDEQFFGPGTRLTVL.

The rearrangement joins TRBV6-1 to TRBJ1-3, with 8 bases lining up with TRBD1. From germline, CDR1 is MNHNS and CDR2 SASEGT. This CDR3 has 14 residues. The trim removed 7 bases at V and 8 bases at J, leaving 10 bases unmatched. CDR3 nucleotides: TGTGCCAGCATTTGGACAGGGCTGGTTGACACCATATATTTT. Translated: CASIWTGLVDTIYF.

CDR3 residues: CASSTAGGNQPQHF. The CDR3 nucleotides read TGTGCCAGCAGCACTGCAGGGGGCAATCAGCCCCAGCATTTT. This chain links TRBV7-9 with TRBJ1-5, with TRBD1 as a possible D gene (6 bases). The CDR3 spans 14 residues. Germline CDR1 reads SEHNR; CDR2 reads FQNEAQ (reference sequence). V was pared by 5 bases and J by 2 bases, with 10 bases between.

This clone has more than one count but fewer than ten. The V and J genes are TRBV7-9 and TRBJ2-3; 10 bases match TRBD2. The V gene end was trimmed by 0 bases and the J gene end by 4 bases; junction bases not matched to a gene: 4. Germline CDR1 is SEHNR and CDR2 is FQNEAQ (reference sequence). There are 16 residues in the CDR3. The CDR3 DNA is TGTGCCAGCAGCTTAGCGGGGAGCGGGAGGGCAGATACGCAGTATTTT. Translation: CASSLAGSGRADTQYF.

This clone was detected once. V usage is TRBV2 and J usage is TRBJ1-5; perhaps TRBD1 as D (5 bases). Germline values: CDR1 SNHLY, CDR2 FYNNEI. V lost 6 bases and J lost 2, with 14 bases in between. The CDR3 extends over 15 amino acids. CDR3 DNA: TGTGCCAGCAGGCCATCGGGGGGACGCAATCAGCCCCAGCATTTT. It codes for CASRPSGGRNQPQHF.